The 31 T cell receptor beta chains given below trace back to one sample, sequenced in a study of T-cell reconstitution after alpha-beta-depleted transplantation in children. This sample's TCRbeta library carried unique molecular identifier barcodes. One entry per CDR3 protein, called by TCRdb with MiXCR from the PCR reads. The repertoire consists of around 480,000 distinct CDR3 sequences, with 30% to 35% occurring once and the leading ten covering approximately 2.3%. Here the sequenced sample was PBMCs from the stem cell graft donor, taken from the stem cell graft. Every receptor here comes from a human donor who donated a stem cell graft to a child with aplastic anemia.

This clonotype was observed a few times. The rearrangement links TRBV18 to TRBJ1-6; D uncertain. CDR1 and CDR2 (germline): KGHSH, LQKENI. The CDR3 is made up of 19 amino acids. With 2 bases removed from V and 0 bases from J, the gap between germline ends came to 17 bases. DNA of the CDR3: TGTGCCAGCTCACCAAGTACCGGTAACGCGAGCTCCTATAATTCACCCCTCCACTTT. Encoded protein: CASSPSTGNASSYNSPLHF.

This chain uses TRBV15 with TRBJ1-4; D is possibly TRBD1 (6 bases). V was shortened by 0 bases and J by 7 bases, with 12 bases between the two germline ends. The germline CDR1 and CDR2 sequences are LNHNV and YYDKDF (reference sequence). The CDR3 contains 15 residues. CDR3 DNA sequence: TGTGCCACCAGCAGAGATCGGGGGGCACGTGAAAAACTGTTTTTT. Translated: CATSRDRGAREKLFF.

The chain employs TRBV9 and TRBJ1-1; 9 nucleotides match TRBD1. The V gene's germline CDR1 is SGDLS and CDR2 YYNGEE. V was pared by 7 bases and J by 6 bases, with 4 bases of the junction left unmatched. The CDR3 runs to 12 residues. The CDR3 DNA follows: TGTGCCAGCGGGACAGGGTCTGCTGAAGCTTTCTTT. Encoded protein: CASGTGSAEAFF. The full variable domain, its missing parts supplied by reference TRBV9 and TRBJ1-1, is DSGVTQTPKHLITATGQRVTLRCSPRSGDLSVYWYQQSLDQGLQFLIQYYNGEERAKGNILERFSAQQFPDLHSELNLSSLELGDSALYFCASGTGSAEAFFGQGTRLTVV.

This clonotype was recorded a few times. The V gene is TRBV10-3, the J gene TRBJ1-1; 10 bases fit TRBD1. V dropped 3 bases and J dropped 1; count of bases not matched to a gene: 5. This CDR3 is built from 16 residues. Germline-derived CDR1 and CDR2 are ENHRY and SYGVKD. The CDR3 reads CAISEDRGPWNTEAFF. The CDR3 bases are TGTGCCATCAGTGAAGACAGGGGGCCCTGGAACACTGAAGCTTTCTTT.

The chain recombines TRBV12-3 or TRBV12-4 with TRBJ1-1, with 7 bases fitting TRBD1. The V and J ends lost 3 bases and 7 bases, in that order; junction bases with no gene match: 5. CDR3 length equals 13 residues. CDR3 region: CASSFGTALEAFF. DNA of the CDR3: TGTGCCAGCAGTTTCGGGACAGCACTTGAAGCTTTCTTT.

CDR3 nucleotide sequence: TGTGCCAGCAGTGAATTGACAGCGGGAGGTCTTACGCAGTATTTT. This sequence encodes CASSELTAGGLTQYF. The J gene is TRBJ2-3, the V gene TRBV25-1, with 9 bases matching TRBD2. The CDR3 is 15 residues long. Trimming cost V 1 base and J 8 bases; bases outside gene matches: 7. CDR1 is MGHDK, CDR2 SYGVNS, per germline.

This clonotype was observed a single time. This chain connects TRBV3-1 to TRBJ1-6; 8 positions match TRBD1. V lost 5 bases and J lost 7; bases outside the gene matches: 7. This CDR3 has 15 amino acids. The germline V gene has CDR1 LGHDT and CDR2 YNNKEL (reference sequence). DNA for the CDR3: TGTGCCAGCAGCTCCCAAGGACAGGGAAATTCACCCCTCCACTTT. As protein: CASSSQGQGNSPLHF.

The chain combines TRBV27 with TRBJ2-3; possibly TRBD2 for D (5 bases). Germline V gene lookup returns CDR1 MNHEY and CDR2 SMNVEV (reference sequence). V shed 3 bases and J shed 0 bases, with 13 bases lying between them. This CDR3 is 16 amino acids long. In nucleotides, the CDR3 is TGTGCCAGCAGTTTTGCGGGCCCGCTTAGCACAGATACGCAGTATTTT. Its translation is CASSFAGPLSTDTQYF.

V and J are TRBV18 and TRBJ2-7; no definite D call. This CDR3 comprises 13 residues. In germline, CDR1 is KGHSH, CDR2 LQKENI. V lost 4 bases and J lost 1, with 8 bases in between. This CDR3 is CASSRSESYEQYF. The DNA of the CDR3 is TGTGCCAGCTCACGTTCGGAATCCTACGAGCAGTACTTC.

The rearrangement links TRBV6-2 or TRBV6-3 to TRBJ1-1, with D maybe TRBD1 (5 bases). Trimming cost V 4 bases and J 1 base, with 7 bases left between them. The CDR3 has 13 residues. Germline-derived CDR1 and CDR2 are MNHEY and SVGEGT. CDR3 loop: CASSSQENTEAFF. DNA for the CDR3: TGTGCCAGCAGTTCACAGGAGAACACTGAAGCTTTCTTT.

This CDR3 reads CASSSNRGESTEAFF. The CDR3 DNA reads as TGTGCCAGCTCATCGAACAGGGGCGAGAGCACTGAAGCTTTCTTT. The rearrangement joins TRBV18 to TRBJ1-1, with TRBD1 matching 7 bases. This CDR3 region has 15 residues. CDR1 is KGHSH and CDR2 is LQKENI in the germline V gene. J gave up 4 bases and V 5 bases, and 10 bases lay outside the gene matches.

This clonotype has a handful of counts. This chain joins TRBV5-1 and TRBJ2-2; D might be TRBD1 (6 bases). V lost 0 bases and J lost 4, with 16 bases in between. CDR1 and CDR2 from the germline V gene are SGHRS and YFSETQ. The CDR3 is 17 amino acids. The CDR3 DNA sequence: TGCGCCAGCAGCTTGGGAGCACAGACAGGTAGCACCGGGGAGCTGTTTTTT. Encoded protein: CASSLGAQTGSTGELFF.

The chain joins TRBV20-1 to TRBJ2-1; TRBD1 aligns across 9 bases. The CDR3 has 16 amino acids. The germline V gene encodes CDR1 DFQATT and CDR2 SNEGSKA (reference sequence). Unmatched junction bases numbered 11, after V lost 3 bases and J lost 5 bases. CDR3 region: CSASNSVDRGDNEQFF. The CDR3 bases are TGCAGTGCTAGTAACAGCGTGGACAGGGGTGACAATGAGCAGTTCTTC.

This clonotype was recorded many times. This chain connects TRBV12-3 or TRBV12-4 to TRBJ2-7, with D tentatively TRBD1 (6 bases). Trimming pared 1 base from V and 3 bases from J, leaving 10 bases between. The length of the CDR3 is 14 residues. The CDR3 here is CASSLGGQGYEQYV. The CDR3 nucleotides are TGTGCCAGCAGTTTAGGGGGACAAGGCTACGAGCAGTACGTC.

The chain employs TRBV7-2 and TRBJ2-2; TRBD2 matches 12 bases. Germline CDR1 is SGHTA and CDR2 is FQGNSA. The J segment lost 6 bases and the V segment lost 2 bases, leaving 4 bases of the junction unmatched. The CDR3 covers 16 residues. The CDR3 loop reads CASSLMGLAGPGELFF. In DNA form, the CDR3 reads TGTGCCAGCAGCTTAATGGGACTAGCGGGTCCCGGGGAGCTGTTTTTT.

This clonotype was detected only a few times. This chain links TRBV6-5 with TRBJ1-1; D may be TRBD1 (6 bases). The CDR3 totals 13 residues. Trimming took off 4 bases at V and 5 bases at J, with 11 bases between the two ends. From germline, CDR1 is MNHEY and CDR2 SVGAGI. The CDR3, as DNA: TGTGCCAGCAGTTCAGGGGTTTGGACTGAAGCTTTCTTT. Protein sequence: CASSSGVWTEAFF.

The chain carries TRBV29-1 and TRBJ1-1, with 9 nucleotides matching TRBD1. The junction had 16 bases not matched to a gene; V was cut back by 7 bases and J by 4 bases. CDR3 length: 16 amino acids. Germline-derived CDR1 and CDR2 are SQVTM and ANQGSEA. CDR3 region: CSALNRGRGVGTEAFF. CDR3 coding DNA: TGCAGCGCCCTTAACAGGGGGCGCGGAGTTGGCACTGAAGCTTTCTTT.

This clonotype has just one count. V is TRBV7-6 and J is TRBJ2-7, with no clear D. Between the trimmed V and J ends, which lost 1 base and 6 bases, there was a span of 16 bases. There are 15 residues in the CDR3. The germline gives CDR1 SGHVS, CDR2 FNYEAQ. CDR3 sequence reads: CASSLEASPLIEQYF. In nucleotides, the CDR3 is TGTGCCAGCAGCTTAGAGGCTAGTCCCCTTATCGAGCAGTACTTC.

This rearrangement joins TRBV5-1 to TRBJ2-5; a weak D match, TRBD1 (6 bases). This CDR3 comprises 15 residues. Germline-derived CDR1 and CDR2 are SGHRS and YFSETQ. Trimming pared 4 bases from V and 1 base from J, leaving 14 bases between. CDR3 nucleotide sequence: TGCGCCAGCAGCATGAACAGGGCGGGCCAAGAGACCCAGTACTTC. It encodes CASSMNRAGQETQYF.

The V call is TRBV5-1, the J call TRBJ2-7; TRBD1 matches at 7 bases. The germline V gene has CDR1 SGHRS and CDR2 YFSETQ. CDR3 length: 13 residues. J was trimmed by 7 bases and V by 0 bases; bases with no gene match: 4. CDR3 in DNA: TGCGCCAGCAGCTTGGGACAGGGCGAAGAGCAGTACGTC. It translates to CASSLGQGEEQYV.

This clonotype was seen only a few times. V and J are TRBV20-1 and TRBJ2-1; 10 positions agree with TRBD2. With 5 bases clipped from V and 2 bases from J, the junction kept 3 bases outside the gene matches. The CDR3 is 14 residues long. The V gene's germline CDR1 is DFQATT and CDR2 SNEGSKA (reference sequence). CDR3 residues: CSAFGLAAYNEQFF. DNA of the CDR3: TGCAGTGCTTTCGGACTAGCGGCCTACAATGAGCAGTTCTTC.

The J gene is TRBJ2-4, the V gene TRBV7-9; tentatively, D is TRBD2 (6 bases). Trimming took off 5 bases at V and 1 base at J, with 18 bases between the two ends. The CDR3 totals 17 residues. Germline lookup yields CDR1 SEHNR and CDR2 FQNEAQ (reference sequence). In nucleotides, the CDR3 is TGTGCCAGCAGCCCCGGGGGTGATCCTGGGGCCAAAAACATTCAGTACTTC. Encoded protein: CASSPGGDPGAKNIQYF.

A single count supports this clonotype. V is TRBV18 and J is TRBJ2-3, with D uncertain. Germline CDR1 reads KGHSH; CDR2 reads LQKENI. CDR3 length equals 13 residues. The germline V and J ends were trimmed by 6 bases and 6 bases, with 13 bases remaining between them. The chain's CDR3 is CASSLSDGDTQYF. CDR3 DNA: TGTGCCAGCTCGCTTTCGGATGGCGATACGCAGTATTTT.

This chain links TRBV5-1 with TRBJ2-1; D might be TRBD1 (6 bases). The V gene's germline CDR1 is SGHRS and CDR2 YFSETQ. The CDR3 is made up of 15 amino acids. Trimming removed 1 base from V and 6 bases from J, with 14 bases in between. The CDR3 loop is CASSLWSGVGNEQFF. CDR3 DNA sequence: TGCGCCAGCAGCTTGTGGTCAGGGGTGGGCAATGAGCAGTTCTTC.

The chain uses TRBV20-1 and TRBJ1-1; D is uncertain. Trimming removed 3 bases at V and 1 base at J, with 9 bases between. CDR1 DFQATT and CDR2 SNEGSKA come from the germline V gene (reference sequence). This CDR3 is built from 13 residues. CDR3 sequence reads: CSARGVGNTEAFF. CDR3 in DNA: TGCAGTGCTAGGGGCGTGGGGAACACTGAAGCTTTCTTT.

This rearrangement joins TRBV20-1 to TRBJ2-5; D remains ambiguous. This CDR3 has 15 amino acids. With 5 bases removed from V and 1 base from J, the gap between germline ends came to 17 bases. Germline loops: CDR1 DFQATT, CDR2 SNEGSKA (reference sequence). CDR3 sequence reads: CSALEMREIQETQYF. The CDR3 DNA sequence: TGCAGTGCTTTAGAAATGAGAGAAATCCAAGAGACCCAGTACTTC.

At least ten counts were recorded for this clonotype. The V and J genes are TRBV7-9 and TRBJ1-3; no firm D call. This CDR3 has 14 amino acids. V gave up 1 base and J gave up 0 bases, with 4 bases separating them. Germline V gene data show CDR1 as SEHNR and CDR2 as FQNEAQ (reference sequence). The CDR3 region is CASSLVSSGNTIYF. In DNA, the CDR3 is TGTGCCAGCAGCTTAGTGAGCTCTGGAAACACCATATATTTT. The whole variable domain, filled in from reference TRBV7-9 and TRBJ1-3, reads DTGVSQNPRHKITKRGQNVTFRCDPISEHNRLYWYRQTLGQGPEFLTYFQNEAQLEKSRLLSDRFSAERPKGSFSTLEIQRTEQGDSAMYLCASSLVSSGNTIYFGEGSWLTVV.

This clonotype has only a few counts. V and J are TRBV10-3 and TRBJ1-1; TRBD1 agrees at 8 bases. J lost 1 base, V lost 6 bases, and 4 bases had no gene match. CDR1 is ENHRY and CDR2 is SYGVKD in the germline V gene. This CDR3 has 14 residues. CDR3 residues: CAISRGTGNTEAFF. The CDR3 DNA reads TGTGCCATCAGCCGGGGGACAGGGAACACTGAAGCTTTCTTT.

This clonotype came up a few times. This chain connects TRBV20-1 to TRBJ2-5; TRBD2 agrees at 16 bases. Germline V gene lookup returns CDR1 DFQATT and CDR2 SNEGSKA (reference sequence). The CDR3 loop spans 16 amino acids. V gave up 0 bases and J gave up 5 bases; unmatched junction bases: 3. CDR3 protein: CSAREQGLAGGETQYF. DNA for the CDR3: TGCAGTGCTAGAGAACAGGGACTAGCGGGAGGGGAGACCCAGTACTTC.

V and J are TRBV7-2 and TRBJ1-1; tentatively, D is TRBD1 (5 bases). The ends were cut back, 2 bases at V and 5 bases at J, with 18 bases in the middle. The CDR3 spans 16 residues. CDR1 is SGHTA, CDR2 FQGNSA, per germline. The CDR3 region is CASSLIKGLGRTEAFF. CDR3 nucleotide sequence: TGTGCCAGCAGCTTAATAAAGGGGTTGGGGAGAACTGAAGCTTTCTTT.

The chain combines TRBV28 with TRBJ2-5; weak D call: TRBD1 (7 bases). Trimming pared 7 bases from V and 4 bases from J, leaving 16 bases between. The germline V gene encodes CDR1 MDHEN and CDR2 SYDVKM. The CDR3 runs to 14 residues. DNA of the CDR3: TGTGCCAGCAACCCGACAGGGCGGGGAGAGACCCAGTACTTC. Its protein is CASNPTGRGETQYF. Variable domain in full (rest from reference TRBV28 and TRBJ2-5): DVKVTQSSRYLVKRTGEKVFLECVQDMDHENMFWYRQDPGLGLRLIYFSYDVKMKEKGDIPEGYSVSREKKERFSLILESASTNQTSMYLCASNPTGRGETQYFGPGTRLLVL.